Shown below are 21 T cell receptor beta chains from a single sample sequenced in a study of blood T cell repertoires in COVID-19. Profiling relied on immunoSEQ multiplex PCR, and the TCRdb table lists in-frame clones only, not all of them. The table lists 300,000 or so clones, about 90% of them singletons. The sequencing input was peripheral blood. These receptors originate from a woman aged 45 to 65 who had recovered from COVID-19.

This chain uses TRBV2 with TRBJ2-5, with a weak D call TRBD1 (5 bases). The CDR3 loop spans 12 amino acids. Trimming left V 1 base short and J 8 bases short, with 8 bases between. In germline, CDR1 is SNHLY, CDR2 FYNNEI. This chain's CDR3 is CASSEGGQTQYF. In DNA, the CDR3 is TGTGCCAGCAGTGAAGGGGGCCAAACCCAGTACTTC.

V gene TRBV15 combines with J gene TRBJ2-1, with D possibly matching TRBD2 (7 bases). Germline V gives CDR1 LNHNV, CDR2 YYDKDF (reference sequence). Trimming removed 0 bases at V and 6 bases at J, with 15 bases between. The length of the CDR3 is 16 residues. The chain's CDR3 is CATSRDWGGPGNEQFF. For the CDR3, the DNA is TGTGCCACCAGCAGAGATTGGGGGGGGCCCGGCAATGAGCAGTTCTTC. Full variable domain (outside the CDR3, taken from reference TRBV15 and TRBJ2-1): DAMVIQNPRYQVTQFGKPVTLSCSQTLNHNVMYWYQQKSSQAPKLLFHYYDKDFNNEADTPDNFQSRRPNTSFCFLDIRSPGLGDTAMYLCATSRDWGGPGNEQFFGPGTRLTVL.

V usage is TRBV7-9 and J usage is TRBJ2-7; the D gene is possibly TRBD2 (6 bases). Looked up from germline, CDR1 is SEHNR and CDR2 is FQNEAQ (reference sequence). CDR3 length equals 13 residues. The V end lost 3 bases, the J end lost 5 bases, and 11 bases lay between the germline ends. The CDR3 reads CASSLSGANEQYF. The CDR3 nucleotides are TGTGCCAGCAGCTTGTCGGGAGCAAACGAGCAGTACTTC.

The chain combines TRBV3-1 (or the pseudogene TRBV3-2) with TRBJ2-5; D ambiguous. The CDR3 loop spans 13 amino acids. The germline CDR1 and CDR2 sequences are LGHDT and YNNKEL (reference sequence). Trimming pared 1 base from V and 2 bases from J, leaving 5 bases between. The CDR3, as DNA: TGTGCCAGCAGCCAAGGGGCGCAAGAGACCCAGTACTTC. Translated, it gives CASSQGAQETQYF.

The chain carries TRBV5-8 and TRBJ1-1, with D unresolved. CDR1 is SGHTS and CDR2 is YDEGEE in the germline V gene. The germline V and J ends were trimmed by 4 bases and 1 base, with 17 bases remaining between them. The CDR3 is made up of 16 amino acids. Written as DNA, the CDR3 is TGTGCCAGCAGCATCCCGCGGCGGATGGAGAACACTGAAGCTTTCTTT. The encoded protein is CASSIPRRMENTEAFF.

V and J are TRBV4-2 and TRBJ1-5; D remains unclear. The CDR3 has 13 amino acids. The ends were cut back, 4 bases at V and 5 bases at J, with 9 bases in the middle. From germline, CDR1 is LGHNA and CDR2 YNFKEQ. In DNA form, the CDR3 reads TGTGCCAGCAGCCGACAAACGGATCAGCCCCAGCATTTT. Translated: CASSRQTDQPQHF.

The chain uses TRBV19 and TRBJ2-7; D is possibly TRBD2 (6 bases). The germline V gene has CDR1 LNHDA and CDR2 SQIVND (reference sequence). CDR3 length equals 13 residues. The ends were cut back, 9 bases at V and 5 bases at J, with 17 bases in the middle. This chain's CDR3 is CASTTVAGHEQYF. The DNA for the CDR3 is TGTGCCAGCACTACAGTGGCGGGACACGAGCAGTACTTC.

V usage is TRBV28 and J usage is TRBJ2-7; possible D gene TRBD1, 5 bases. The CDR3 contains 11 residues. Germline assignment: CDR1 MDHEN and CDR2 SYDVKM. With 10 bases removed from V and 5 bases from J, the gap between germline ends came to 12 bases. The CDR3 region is CAIGRRDEQYF. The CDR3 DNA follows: TGTGCCATCGGACGCAGGGACGAGCAGTACTTC.

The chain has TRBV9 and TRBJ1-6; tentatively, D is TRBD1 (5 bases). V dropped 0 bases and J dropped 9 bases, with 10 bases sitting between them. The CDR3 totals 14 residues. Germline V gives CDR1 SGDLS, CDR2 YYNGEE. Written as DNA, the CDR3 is TGTGCCAGCAGCGTAGAGAGCGGGGGTTCACCCCTCCACTTT. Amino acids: CASSVESGGSPLHF.

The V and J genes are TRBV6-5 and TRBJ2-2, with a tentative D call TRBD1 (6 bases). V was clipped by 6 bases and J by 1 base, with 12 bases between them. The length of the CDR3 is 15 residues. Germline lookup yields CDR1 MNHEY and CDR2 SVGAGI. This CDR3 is CASRSGVRNTGELFF. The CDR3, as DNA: TGTGCCAGCAGGTCAGGGGTTCGGAACACCGGGGAGCTGTTTTTT.

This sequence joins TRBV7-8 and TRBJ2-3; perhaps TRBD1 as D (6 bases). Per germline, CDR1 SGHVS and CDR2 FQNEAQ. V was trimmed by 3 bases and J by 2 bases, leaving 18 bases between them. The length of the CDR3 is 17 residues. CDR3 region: CASSFMGADRPTDTQYF. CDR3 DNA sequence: TGTGCCAGCAGCTTTATGGGGGCCGATCGGCCCACAGATACGCAGTATTTT.

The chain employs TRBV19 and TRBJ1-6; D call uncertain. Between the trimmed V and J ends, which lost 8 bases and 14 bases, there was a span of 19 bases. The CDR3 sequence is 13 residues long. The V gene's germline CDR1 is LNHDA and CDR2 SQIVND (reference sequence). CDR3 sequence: CASSSGLQRALHF. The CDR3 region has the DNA TGTGCCAGTTCCTCGGGCCTCCAGCGGGCCCTCCACTTT.

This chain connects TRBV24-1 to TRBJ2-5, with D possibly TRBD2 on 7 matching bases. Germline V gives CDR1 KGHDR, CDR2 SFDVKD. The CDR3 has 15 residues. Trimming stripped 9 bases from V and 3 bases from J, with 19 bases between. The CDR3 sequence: CATALVRGGKETQYF. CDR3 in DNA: TGTGCCACCGCCTTGGTGAGGGGGGGGAAAGAGACCCAGTACTTC.

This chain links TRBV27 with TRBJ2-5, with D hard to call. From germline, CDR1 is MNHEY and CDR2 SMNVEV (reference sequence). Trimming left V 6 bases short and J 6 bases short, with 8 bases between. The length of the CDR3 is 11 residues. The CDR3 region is CASRGAKTQYF. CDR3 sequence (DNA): TGTGCCAGCAGAGGAGCGAAGACCCAGTACTTC.

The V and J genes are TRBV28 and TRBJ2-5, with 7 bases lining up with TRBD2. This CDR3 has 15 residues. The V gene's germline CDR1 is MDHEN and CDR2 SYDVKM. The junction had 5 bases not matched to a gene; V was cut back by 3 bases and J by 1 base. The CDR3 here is CASSFGLAGQETQYF. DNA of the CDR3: TGTGCCAGCAGTTTCGGGTTAGCGGGCCAAGAGACCCAGTACTTC. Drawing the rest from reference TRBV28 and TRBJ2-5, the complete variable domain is DVKVTQSSRYLVKRTGEKVFLECVQDMDHENMFWYRQDPGLGLRLIYFSYDVKMKEKGDIPEGYSVSREKKERFSLILESASTNQTSMYLCASSFGLAGQETQYFGPGTRLLVL.

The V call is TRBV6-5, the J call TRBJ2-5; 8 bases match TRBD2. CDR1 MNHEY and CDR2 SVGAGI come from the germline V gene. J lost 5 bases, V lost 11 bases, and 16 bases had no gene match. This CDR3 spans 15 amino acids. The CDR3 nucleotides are TGTGCCGTTTCTGGCGGGACTAGAGGGTCGGAGACCCAGTACTTC. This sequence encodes CAVSGGTRGSETQYF.

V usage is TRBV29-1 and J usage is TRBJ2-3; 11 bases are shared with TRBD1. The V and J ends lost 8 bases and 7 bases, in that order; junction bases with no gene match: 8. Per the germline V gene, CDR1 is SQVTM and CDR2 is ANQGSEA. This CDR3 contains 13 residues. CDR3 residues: CSTPGQGGNTQYF. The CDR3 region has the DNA TGCAGCACTCCGGGACAGGGGGGAAATACGCAGTATTTT.

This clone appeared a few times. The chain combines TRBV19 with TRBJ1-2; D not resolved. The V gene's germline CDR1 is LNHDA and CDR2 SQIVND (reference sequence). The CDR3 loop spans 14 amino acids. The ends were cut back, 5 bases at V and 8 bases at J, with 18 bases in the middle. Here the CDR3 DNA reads TGTGCCAGTAGTGAACCGGGTAGCAGCGTCGGCTACACCTTC. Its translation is CASSEPGSSVGYTF.

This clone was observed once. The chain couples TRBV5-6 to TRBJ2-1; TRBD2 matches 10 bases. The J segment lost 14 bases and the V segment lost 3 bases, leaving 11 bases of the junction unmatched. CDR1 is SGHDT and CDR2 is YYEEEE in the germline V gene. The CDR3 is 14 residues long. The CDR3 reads CASSSFFSGGPEFF. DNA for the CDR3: TGTGCCAGCAGCTCGTTTTTTAGCGGGGGGCCGGAGTTCTTC.

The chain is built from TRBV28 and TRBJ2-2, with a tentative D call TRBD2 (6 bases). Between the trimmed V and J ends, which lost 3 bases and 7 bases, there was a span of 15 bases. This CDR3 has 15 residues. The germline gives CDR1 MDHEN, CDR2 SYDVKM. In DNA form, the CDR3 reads TGTGCCAGCAGTTTTGGCGGGGTACGTAGCGGGGAGCTGTTTTTT. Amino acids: CASSFGGVRSGELFF.

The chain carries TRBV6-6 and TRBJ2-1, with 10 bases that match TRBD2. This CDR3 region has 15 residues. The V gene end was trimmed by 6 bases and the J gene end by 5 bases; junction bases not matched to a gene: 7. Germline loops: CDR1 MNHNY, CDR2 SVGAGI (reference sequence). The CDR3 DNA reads TGTGCCAGCAGATCCCCTAGCGGGGGAGACAATGAGCAGTTCTTC. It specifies CASRSPSGGDNEQFF.